A selection of T cell receptor beta chains follows, all from one sample in a study of identifying expanded T cells in peripheral blood. Here immunoSEQ multiplex PCR was the method, and the copy in TCRdb shows in-frame clones only, minus some. The sample comprises 50,000 or so clones, about 92% of which are singletons, and 3.5% to 4.5% rests with the top ten. Sequenced sample: blood. All receptors come from a person aged 18 to 70 in good health. Each CDR3 is given with its conserved first and last residue. D genes are given only for firm matches. The size of a clone is reported for some rows only, either as once, few or many, or as a class for expanded clones.

>-|TRBJ1-2|TRBV18|TRBD1
CASGERTGGSGYTF
TGTGCCAGCGGTGAAAGGACAGGGGGCTCTGGCTACACCTTC
>-|TRBJ1-2|TRBV2|-
CASRGSRDYGYTF
TGTGCCAGCAGGGGTAGCCGGGACTATGGCTACACCTTC
>-|TRBJ1-2|TRBV25-1|-
CASSPLDGGTGYTF
TGTGCCAGCAGCCCTCTCGACGGGGGGACGGGCTACACCTTC
>once|TRBJ2-3|TRBV5-1|TRBD1
CASSLVGQGGTDTQYF
TGCGCCAGCAGCTTGGTGGGACAGGGGGGCACAGATACGCAGTATTTT
>-|TRBJ2-3|TRBV28|-
CASSRRDLFLQDTQYF
TGTGCCAGCAGTCGCCGGGACCTTTTTCTCCAGGATACGCAGTATTTT
>-|TRBJ2-7|TRBV5-1|-
CASSFRPTTGEQYF
TGCGCCAGCAGCTTTCGCCCGACTACTGGCGAGCAGTACTTC
>once|TRBJ2-1|TRBV7-2|-
CASSPVSSYNEQFF
TGTGCCAGCAGCCCGGTGTCCTCCTACAATGAGCAGTTCTTC
>-|TRBJ1-5|TRBV5-8|-
CASSPPNQPQHF
TGTGCCAGCAGCCCCCCTAATCAGCCCCAGCATTTT
>-|TRBJ1-1|TRBV19|-
CASSIESRKAFF
TGTGCCAGTAGTATAGAGTCGCGAAAAGCTTTCTTT
>-|TRBJ2-6|TRBV5-1|-
CASSLQDLGFSGANVLTF
TGCGCCAGCAGCCTACAGGACCTCGGGTTCTCTGGGGCCAACGTCCTGACTTTC
>-|TRBJ2-2|TRBV19|-
CASGYRTGELFF
TGTGCCAGTGGATACAGGACCGGGGAGCTGTTTTTT
>-|TRBJ2-1|TRBV6-5|-
CASSYSILPNEQFF
TGTGCCAGCAGTTACTCCATTCTACCAAATGAGCAGTTCTTC
>-|TRBJ2-1|TRBV7-3|-
CASSLGSSSYNEQFF
TGTGCCAGCAGCTTAGGATCGAGCTCCTACAATGAGCAGTTCTTC
>-|TRBJ2-3|TRBV10-1|-
CASSKSTDTQYF
TGCGCCAGCAGTAAAAGCACAGATACGCAGTATTTT
>-|TRBJ2-6|TRBV19|-
CASSIGSGANVLTF
TGTGCCAGTAGTATCGGCTCTGGGGCCAACGTCCTGACTTTC
>-|TRBJ2-3|TRBV7-8|-
CASSPRTGVRLAASTDTQYF
TGTGCCAGCAGCCCAAGGACAGGGGTGAGACTAGCGGCAAGCACAGATACGCAGTATTTT
>-|TRBJ2-2|TRBV5-1|TRBD1
CASSLVQTGWKLFF
TGCGCCAGCAGCTTGGTCCAGACAGGGTGGAAGCTGTTTTTT
>-|TRBJ1-2|TRBV27|-
CASSVRQDPLNIRGYTF
TGTGCCAGCAGCGTTCGACAGGACCCCTTGAATATAAGGGGCTACACCTTC
>-|TRBJ2-5|TRBV9|-
CASSVAPDGQETQYF
TGTGCCAGCAGCGTAGCTCCTGACGGGCAAGAGACCCAGTACTTC
>-|TRBJ1-4|TRBV7-2|-
CASSLAGIQPNEKLFF
TGTGCCAGCAGCTTAGCAGGGATCCAGCCTAATGAAAAACTGTTTTTT
>-|TRBJ1-4|TRBV12-5|-
CASGLSPGRSGEKLFF
TGTGCTAGTGGTTTAAGTCCGGGACGCTCGGGTGAAAAACTGTTTTTT
>-|TRBJ2-5|TRBV5-5|-
CASSRNTGGNTETQYF
TGTGCCAGCAGCCGGAATACAGGCGGCAACACAGAGACCCAGTACTTC
>-|TRBJ2-5|TRBV28|-
CASSLSLGEETQYF
TGTGCCAGCAGTTTATCACTGGGTGAAGAGACCCAGTACTTC
>-|TRBJ2-5|TRBV29-1|TRBD2
CSVRGGEETQYF
TGCAGCGTTCGGGGGGGCGAAGAGACCCAGTACTTC
>-|TRBJ2-3|TRBV7-2|TRBD2
CASSFRTSGGSGDTQYF
TGTGCCAGCAGCTTCCGGACTAGCGGGGGCTCCGGGGATACGCAGTATTTT
>-|TRBJ1-1|TRBV11-2|-
CASSFHGNTEAFF
TGTGCCAGCAGCTTCCACGGGAACACTGAAGCTTTCTTT
>-|TRBJ1-2|TRBV5-1|-
CASSLAGLDNYGYTF
TGCGCCAGCAGCTTGGCTGGGCTTGATAACTATGGCTACACCTTC
>-|TRBJ2-7|TRBV7-2|-
CASSFTQTVDEQYF
TGTGCCAGCAGCTTTACCCAGACAGTAGACGAGCAGTACTTC
>-|TRBJ1-3|TRBV7-9|-
CASSLGTPSGNTIYF
TGTGCCAGCAGCTTGGGGACTCCCTCTGGAAACACCATATATTTT
>-|TRBJ1-5|TRBV19|-
CATSPGNNQPQHF
TGTGCCACAAGCCCCGGTAACAATCAGCCCCAGCATTTT
>-|TRBJ2-2|TRBV7-2|TRBD1
CASSLRDRGTGELFF
TGTGCCAGCAGCTTAAGGGACAGGGGGACCGGGGAGCTGTTTTTT
>-|TRBJ2-3|TRBV5-1|-
CASREAGTDTQYF
TGCGCCAGCAGGGAAGCGGGCACAGATACGCAGTATTTT
>-|TRBJ2-2|TRBV12-5|-
CASGWGPGELFF
TGTGCTAGTGGATGGGGGCCCGGGGAGCTGTTTTTT